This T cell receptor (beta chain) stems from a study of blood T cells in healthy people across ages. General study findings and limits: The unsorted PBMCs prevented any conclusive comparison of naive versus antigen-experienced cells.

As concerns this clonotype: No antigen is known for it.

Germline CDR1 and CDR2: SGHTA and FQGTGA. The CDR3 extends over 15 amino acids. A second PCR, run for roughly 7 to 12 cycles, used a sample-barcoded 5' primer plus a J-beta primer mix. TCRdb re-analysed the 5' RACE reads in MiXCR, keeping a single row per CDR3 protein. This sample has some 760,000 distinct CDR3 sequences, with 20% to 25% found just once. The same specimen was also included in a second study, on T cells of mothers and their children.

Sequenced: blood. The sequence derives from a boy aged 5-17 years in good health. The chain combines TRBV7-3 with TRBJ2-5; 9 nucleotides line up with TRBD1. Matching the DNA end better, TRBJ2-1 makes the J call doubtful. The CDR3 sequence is CASSFTGGSVNEQFF. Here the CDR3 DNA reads TGTGCCAGCAGCTTTACAGGGGGCAGTGTAAATGAGCAGTTCTTC.